Below, 27 T cell receptor beta chains from the same sample are listed, as sequenced in a study of T cells in Graves' hyperthyroidism and ophthalmopathy (dated by TCRdb to the late 2010s). The library was built by means of multiplex PCR. The run used an Illumina HiSeq 2000. The TCR beta CDR3 regions were amplified from RNA transcripts. The TCR CDR3 was subjected to a first round of RT-PCR using the HTBI primer set and the Qiagen OneStep RT-PCR kit. TCRdb trimmed the raw reads at Q25, called clones with MiXCR and kept productive beta chains. Rows with one shared CDR3 protein collapse into an entry with the most common genes and DNA. The sample contains 550,000 to 600,000 distinct CDR3 sequences, under 60% of them found a single time. The ten largest clones capture 19% of the sample. Specimen: peripheral blood or thyroid tissue (not recorded which). These receptors came from an adult woman with Graves' disease, either hyperthyroidism or ophthalmopathy (not recorded which).

The rearrangement links TRBV5-6 to TRBJ1-3, with 9 bases aligning to TRBD1. The CDR3 spans 15 residues. The V gene's germline CDR1 is SGHDT and CDR2 YYEEEE. The V segment lost 1 base and the J segment 7 bases; nucleotides outside the gene matches: 6. For the CDR3, the DNA is TGTGCCAGCAGCTTGATAACAGGGGGCGTGAACACCATATATTTT. It specifies CASSLITGGVNTIYF.

J is TRBJ1-1 and V is TRBV7-2; possible D gene TRBD1, 6 bases. V was clipped by 8 bases and J by 2 bases, with 12 bases between them. Germline CDR1 SGHTA, CDR2 FQGNSA. The CDR3 has 13 amino acids. CDR3 nucleotides: TGTGCCAGCGGAGGGGGTGGCAACACTGAAGCTTTCTTT. Protein: CASGGGGNTEAFF.

Many counts were recorded for this clonotype. V is TRBV5-1 and J is TRBJ1-4; TRBD1 aligns across 10 bases. The germline V gene has CDR1 SGHRS and CDR2 YFSETQ. The junction had 9 bases not matched to a gene; V was cut back by 4 bases and J by 6 bases. This CDR3 contains 16 residues. The CDR3, as DNA: TGCGCCAGCAGCCCGACAGGGGGCCGTCATTATGAAAAACTGTTTTTT. Translated: CASSPTGGRHYEKLFF.

Note on this clonotype: An end of the junction differs from the germline gene, which may be a read error. The chain is built from TRBV7-4 and TRBJ2-2; D possibly corresponds to TRBD1 (6 bases). The germline V gene has CDR1 SGHVT and CDR2 SQSDAQ. The CDR3 extends over 15 amino acids. The CDR3 here is CASRGAADNTGELLF. DNA for the CDR3: TGTGCCAGCAGGGGGGCGGCGGATAACACCGGGGAGCTACTTTTT.

This sequence joins TRBV28 and TRBJ1-3; weak D call: TRBD1 (5 bases). Germline V gene lookup returns CDR1 MDHEN and CDR2 SYDVKM. V lost 6 bases and J lost 1, with 19 bases in between. This CDR3 spans 17 amino acids. The CDR3 here is CASSLLHPQGSGNTIYF. The DNA for the CDR3 is TGTGCCAGCAGCCTTCTTCATCCCCAGGGATCTGGAAACACCATATATTTT.

CDR3 sequence reads: CATSSLWLAGVGETQYF. As DNA, the CDR3 is TGTGCCACCAGCAGCTTGTGGCTAGCGGGAGTTGGAGAGACCCAGTACTTC. This rearrangement joins TRBV15 to TRBJ2-5; 10 positions match TRBD2. Per the germline V gene, CDR1 is LNHNV and CDR2 is YYDKDF (reference sequence). This CDR3 comprises 17 residues. J lost 4 bases, V lost 3 bases, and 11 bases had no gene match.

This rearrangement joins TRBV30 to TRBJ2-2; weak D call: TRBD1 (6 bases). The CDR3 runs 13 residues. V was shortened by 5 bases and J by 0 bases, with 7 bases between the two germline ends. From germline, CDR1 is GTSNPN and CDR2 SVGIG (reference sequence). CDR3 residues: CAWDRTNTGELFF. The DNA for the CDR3 is TGTGCCTGGGACAGGACGAACACCGGGGAGCTGTTTTTT.

This clonotype was counted ten times or more. The V call is TRBV2, the J call TRBJ1-5; D ambiguous. The CDR3 covers 13 residues. Trimming left V 4 bases short and J 2 bases short, with 6 bases between. Germline V CDR1 and CDR2: SNHLY, FYNNEI. CDR3 in amino acids: CASSVSGNQPQHF. In nucleotides, the CDR3 is TGTGCCAGCAGTGTTTCCGGCAATCAGCCCCAGCATTTT. The full variable domain, in which reference TRBV2 and TRBJ1-5 provide the parts outside the CDR3, is EPEVTQTPSHQVTQMGQEVILRCVPISNHLYFYWYRQILGQKVEFLVSFYNNEISEKSEIFDDQFSVERPDGSNFTLKIRSTKLEDSAMYFCASSVSGNQPQHFGDGTRLSIL.

This clonotype was observed many times. The J gene is TRBJ2-7, the V gene TRBV6-5, with D possibly called TRBD1 or TRBD2 (5 bases each). Germline values: CDR1 MNHEY, CDR2 SVGAGI. The CDR3 is 14 residues long. V gave up 8 bases and J gave up 7 bases, with 21 bases separating them. CDR3 protein: CASWARDLTMEQYF. CDR3 in DNA: TGTGCCAGCTGGGCCCGGGACCTGACTATGGAGCAGTACTTC.

This clonotype was seen at least ten times. This chain uses TRBV6-1 with TRBJ2-7; 7 nucleotides align to TRBD1. The junction had 4 bases not matched to a gene; V was cut back by 7 bases and J by 4 bases. The length of the CDR3 is 12 residues. CDR1 is MNHNS, CDR2 SASEGT, per germline. For the CDR3, the DNA is TGTGCCAGCAAGAGGGGGCTGTACGAGCAGTACTTC. As protein: CASKRGLYEQYF.

The chain recombines TRBV5-8 with TRBJ2-3; D gene ambiguous. Per germline, CDR1 SGHTS and CDR2 YDEGEE. V was cut by 1 base and J by 7 bases, with 10 bases left in between. This CDR3 has 13 residues. The CDR3 coding sequence is TGTGCCAGCAGCTTGTTACAAGACAATACGCAGTATTTT. Its protein product is CASSLLQDNTQYF. The whole variable domain, filled in from reference TRBV5-8 and TRBJ2-3, reads EAGVTQSPTHLIKTRGQQATLRCSPISGHTSVYWYQQALGLGLQFLLWYDEGEERNRGNFPPRFSGRQFPNYSSELNVNALELEDSALYLCASSLLQDNTQYFGPGTRLTVL.

This clonotype was picked up many times. The V and J genes are TRBV15 and TRBJ2-7; a possible D gene is TRBD2 (5 bases). CDR3 length equals 15 residues. V was pared by 1 base and J by 3 bases, with 13 bases between. CDR1 is LNHNV, CDR2 YYDKDF, per germline (reference sequence). This CDR3 reads CATSRGGAEGYEQYF. CDR3 nucleotide sequence: TGTGCCACCAGCAGAGGGGGTGCAGAGGGCTACGAGCAGTACTTC. Looking up the rest from reference TRBV15 and TRBJ2-7 gives the full variable domain: DAMVIQNPRYQVTQFGKPVTLSCSQTLNHNVMYWYQQKSSQAPKLLFHYYDKDFNNEADTPDNFQSRRPNTSFCFLDIRSPGLGDTAMYLCATSRGGAEGYEQYFGPGTRLTVT.

This clonotype was counted many times. The chain has TRBV14 and TRBJ1-3; D is uncertain. CDR3 size: 15 residues. Trimming took 4 bases from V and 0 from J, leaving 10 bases between them. The germline V gene has CDR1 SGHDN and CDR2 FVKESK. The CDR3 protein is CASSPLGSSGNTIYF. CDR3 nucleotides: TGTGCCAGCAGCCCTTTGGGTAGCTCTGGAAACACCATATATTTT. The full variable domain, in which reference TRBV14 and TRBJ1-3 provide the parts outside the CDR3, is EAGVTQFPSHSVIEKGQTVTLRCDPISGHDNLYWYRRVMGKEIKFLLHFVKESKQDESGMPNNRFLAERTGGTYSTLKVQPAELEDSGVYFCASSPLGSSGNTIYFGEGSWLTVV.

The chain links TRBV9 to TRBJ2-2, with D possibly TRBD2 on 5 matching bases. Germline lookup yields CDR1 SGDLS and CDR2 YYNGEE. This CDR3 comprises 11 residues. V lost 5 bases and J lost 7, with 6 bases in between. The CDR3 protein is CASRRDGELFF. In nucleotides, the CDR3 is TGTGCCAGCAGGAGGGACGGGGAGCTGTTTTTT.

The CDR3 protein is CASTPGVGGTGELFF. CDR3 sequence (DNA): TGTGCCAGCACCCCAGGAGTAGGGGGAACCGGGGAGCTGTTTTTT. The V and J genes are TRBV2 and TRBJ2-2, with a tentative D call TRBD1 (6 bases). Between the trimmed V and J ends, which lost 7 bases and 5 bases, there was a span of 17 bases. CDR1 SNHLY and CDR2 FYNNEI come from the germline V gene. CDR3 length: 15 amino acids. The full variable domain, in which reference TRBV2 and TRBJ2-2 provide the parts outside the CDR3, is EPEVTQTPSHQVTQMGQEVILRCVPISNHLYFYWYRQILGQKVEFLVSFYNNEISEKSEIFDDQFSVERPDGSNFTLKIRSTKLEDSAMYFCASTPGVGGTGELFFGEGSRLTVL.

The gene calls are TRBV5-6 and TRBJ1-2; 8 nucleotides line up with TRBD1. The V gene's germline CDR1 is SGHDT and CDR2 YYEEEE. The trim removed 3 bases at V and 5 bases at J, leaving 6 bases unmatched. The CDR3 spans 14 residues. The CDR3 DNA reads as TGTGCCAGCAGCTCGCAGGGGGCTTGGTATGGCTACACCTTC. Its translation: CASSSQGAWYGYTF. Supplemented by reference TRBV5-6 and TRBJ1-2, the full variable domain reads DAGVTQSPTHLIKTRGQQVTLRCSPKSGHDTVSWYQQALGQGPQFIFQYYEEEERQRGNFPDRFSGHQFPNYSSELNVNALLLGDSALYLCASSSQGAWYGYTFGSGTRLTVV.

V usage is TRBV7-9 and J usage is TRBJ2-7; possibly TRBD1 for D (6 bases). Trimming left V 5 bases short and J 6 bases short, with 8 bases between. The CDR3 is made up of 11 amino acids. Germline CDR1 SEHNR, CDR2 FQNEAQ (reference sequence). CDR3 sequence: CASSKQGEQYF. The CDR3 region has the DNA TGTGCCAGCAGCAAACAGGGCGAGCAGTACTTC.

The rearrangement joins TRBV29-1 to TRBJ1-4; no clear D. Germline V gives CDR1 SQVTM, CDR2 ANQGSEA. Deletions cut 6 bases from V and 8 bases from J, with 10 bases between. The CDR3 runs to 11 residues. The CDR3 bases are TGCAGCGTCTCACACGACGAAAAACTGTTTTTT. Translated: CSVSHDEKLFF.

This clonotype came up many times. The genes are TRBV3-1 and TRBJ2-7; D is ambiguous. This CDR3 comprises 14 residues. Trimming left V 0 bases short and J 4 bases short, with 10 bases between. CDR1 is LGHDT, CDR2 YNNKEL, per germline (reference sequence). Written as DNA, the CDR3 is TGTGCCAGCAGCCAAGATGAGAAGAGTTACGAGCAGTACTTC. Residues: CASSQDEKSYEQYF.

This clonotype was observed at least ten times. The chain uses TRBV5-1 and TRBJ1-3; 7 bases line up with TRBD1. Germline values: CDR1 SGHRS, CDR2 YFSETQ. V gave up 3 bases and J gave up 0 bases; unmatched junction bases: 6. This CDR3 region has 16 residues. The CDR3 DNA reads TGCGCCAGCAGCTCCCGACAGGGCGGCTCTGGAAACACCATATATTTT. This gives the protein CASSSRQGGSGNTIYF.

As to this clonotype: This may come from a read error, since a much larger clone is one base off. The rearrangement uses TRBV3-1 and TRBJ1-6; D is unresolved. Deletions cut 2 bases from V and 7 bases from J, with 9 bases between. The V gene's germline CDR1 is LGHDT and CDR2 YNNKEL (reference sequence). The CDR3 is 14 residues long. The DNA for the CDR3 is TGTGCCAGCAGCCAAAACAACAGCAATTCACCCCTCCACTTT. This gives the protein CASSQNNSNSPLHF.

This clonotype was recorded at least ten times. V usage is TRBV12-3 or TRBV12-4 and J usage is TRBJ2-7; D possibly matches TRBD1 or TRBD2 (5 bases each). V lost 7 bases and J 0 bases, leaving 13 bases between the germline ends. The CDR3 consists of 14 residues. CDR3 sequence: CASTPRGVSYEQYF. In DNA, the CDR3 is TGTGCCAGCACCCCACGAGGGGTCTCCTACGAGCAGTACTTC.

With respect to this clonotype: This may stem from a read error, because a much larger clone lies one nucleotide away. The CDR3 DNA follows: TGTGCCAGCAGAGGACTGGGCAGGGAAAGGTCGAGCACCTGGGAGCTGTTTTTT. It specifies CASRGLGRERSSTWELFF. V gene TRBV7-9 combines with J gene TRBJ2-2; tentatively, D is TRBD1 or TRBD2 (5 bases each). Germline CDR1 reads SEHNR; CDR2 reads FQNEAQ (reference sequence). The CDR3 is made up of 18 amino acids.

The chain links TRBV20-1 to TRBJ2-5, with TRBD1 identical over 8 bases. The better agreement between TRBJ2-1 and the DNA end casts doubt on the J call. Germline V gene data show CDR1 as DFQATT and CDR2 as SNEGSKA (reference sequence). The CDR3 extends over 17 amino acids. CDR3 sequence (DNA): TGCAGTGCCGTAACAGGGGGTTCCACCATCGGCTACAATGAGCAGTTCTTC. It translates to CSAVTGGSTIGYNEQFF.

This clonotype was seen at least ten times. The chain recombines TRBV12-3 or TRBV12-4 with TRBJ2-2, with a tentative D call TRBD1 (6 bases). The CDR3 is 15 amino acids. V was clipped by 6 bases and J by 1 base, with 12 bases between them. The CDR3 sequence is CASSPWDKNTGELFF. The CDR3 nucleotides are TGTGCCAGCAGCCCCTGGGACAAGAACACCGGGGAGCTGTTTTTT.

This clonotype came up many times. CDR3 nucleotide sequence: TGCAGTGCTAGGGTTTTGTTCTATGGCTACACCTTC. Translating gives CSARVLFYGYTF. This chain joins TRBV20-1 and TRBJ1-2; D gene ambiguous. CDR1 DFQATT and CDR2 SNEGSKA come from the germline V gene (reference sequence). This CDR3 has 12 residues. V dropped 3 bases and J dropped 4 bases, with 9 bases sitting between them.

This chain uses TRBV2 with TRBJ1-5, with D unclear. Germline V gives CDR1 SNHLY, CDR2 FYNNEI. The CDR3 is 12 amino acids. Trimming took 6 bases from V and 5 from J, leaving 8 bases between them. The chain's CDR3 is CASRASDQPQHF. CDR3 sequence (DNA): TGTGCCAGCAGGGCCAGCGATCAGCCCCAGCATTTT.